The clone carrying this TCR beta chain was counted between two and nine times. This entry belongs to a study of shared clonotypes between healthy human individuals. Only in-frame clones appear in the TCRdb table, and some are missing; sequencing was by immunoSEQ multiplex PCR. This repertoire shows about 1 million clones, roughly 80% found once; its top ten account for roughly 1.4%. The germline V and J ends were trimmed by 4 bases and 14 bases, with 19 bases remaining between them. Germline V gives CDR1 SGHRS, CDR2 YFSETQ. The CDR3 has 14 amino acids. The sequenced material came from memory CD4+ T cells sorted from blood. Subset of the sample: CD45RA-negative fraction. The receptor's source is a young man in good health. This chain joins TRBV5-1 and TRBJ1-6, with D tentatively TRBD1 (6 bases). DNA of the CDR3: TGCGCCAGCAGCAAAACGTTGGACAGCCCGACCCTCCACTTT. Translating gives CASSKTLDSPTLHF.